These T cell receptor beta chains were read from a single sample in a study of post-analysis software for immune sequencing data. TCRdb ran MiXCR on the PCR reads and lists one entry per CDR3 protein. This table holds roughly 870,000 distinct CDR3 sequences, approximately 53% found once. What was sequenced was blood. These receptors came from a girl between 10 and 17 years old with multiple sclerosis. Each CDR3 is given with its conserved first and last residue. The D gene is left open where the match is weak. The size of a clone is reported for some rows only, either as once, few or many, or as a class for expanded clones.

len	abundance	j_gene	v_gene	d_gene	CDR3nt	CDR3aa
12	.	TRBJ1-2	TRBV19	.	TGTGCCAGTCGAAGTGCTAACTATGGCTACACCTTC	CASRSANYGYTF
15	.	TRBJ2-3	TRBV7-2	.	TGTGCCAGCAGCTTAGACGGGTCATCCACAGATACGCAGTATTTT	CASSLDGSSTDTQYF
13	.	TRBJ1-1	TRBV7-9	.	TGTGCCAGCAGCTTATCTCAGAGGGATGAAGCTTTCTTT	CASSLSQRDEAFF
19	once	TRBJ2-4	TRBV6-2/TRBV6-3	TRBD1	TGTGCCAGCAGCCAACCCACCCTAGGACAGGGAAGAGGCAAAAACATTCAGTACTTC	CASSQPTLGQGRGKNIQYF
17	few	TRBJ2-5	TRBV7-8	.	TGTGCCAGCAGCTTAGGAGTCGGGTCGGGGGTAATTGGAGAGCAGTACTTC	CASSLGVGSGVIGEQYF
16	.	TRBJ1-5	TRBV11-2	.	TGTGCCAGCAGCGAGCCAGACAGTGTCCTTCATCAGCCCCAGCATTTT	CASSEPDSVLHQPQHF
13	.	TRBJ2-7	TRBV5-1	.	TGCGCCAGCAGCTTGGAAGGACTCCTCGAGCAGTACTTC	CASSLEGLLEQYF
14	.	TRBJ1-5	TRBV2	.	TGTGCCAGCAGTGAGCAGGCCGGCAATCAGCCCCAGCATTTT	CASSEQAGNQPQHF
12	.	TRBJ2-5	TRBV20-1	.	TGTCATCACCGGGTCTGGGGAGAGACCCAGTACTTC	CHHRVWGETQYF
12	.	TRBJ2-1	TRBV5-1	.	TGCGCCAGCAGCTTACTAAGGGATGAGCAGTTCTTC	CASSLLRDEQFF
16	.	TRBJ2-7	TRBV12-5	.	TGTGCTAGTGGTTTGGTACCGCCGGGGGCCACCTACGAGCAGTACTTC	CASGLVPPGATYEQYF
10	few	TRBJ2-1	TRBV6-2/TRBV6-3	.	TGTGCCAGCAGCGACAATGAGCAGTTCTTC	CASSDNEQFF
15	few	TRBJ2-7	TRBV5-1	TRBD1	TGCGCCAGCAGCTTGGTAACAGGGGTCGTCAACGAGCAGTACTTC	CASSLVTGVVNEQYF
16	once	TRBJ1-6	TRBV25-1	TRBD1	TGTGCCAGCAGTGAACCACAGGGGGCGCGGAATTCACCCCTCCACTTT	CASSEPQGARNSPLHF
13	.	TRBJ2-5	TRBV20-1	.	TGCAGTGCTAGGAACCAGGGAAAAGAGACCCAGTACTTC	CSARNQGKETQYF
16	.	TRBJ2-1	TRBV5-5	TRBD2	TGTGCCAGCAGCTTGACCGGGACTAGCGCGTACAATGAGCAGTTCTTC	CASSLTGTSAYNEQFF
13	.	TRBJ2-7	TRBV12-3/TRBV12-4	.	TGTGCCAGCAGTCCCCCCCAGGGGACAGAGCAGTACTTC	CASSPPQGTEQYF
14	.	TRBJ2-7	TRBV20-1	.	TGCAGTGCCCCAGGGCAACTAGACTCCTACGAGCAGTACTTC	CSAPGQLDSYEQYF
13	few	TRBJ2-5	TRBV5-1	.	TGCGCCAGCAGGGAGGGAGGACAAGAGACCCAGTACTTC	CASREGGQETQYF
15	.	TRBJ2-7	TRBV5-1	TRBD1	TGCGCCAGCAGCTTGTGGGGACAGGGTCTCGACGAGCAGTACTTC	CASSLWGQGLDEQYF
15	.	TRBJ1-4	TRBV12-3/TRBV12-4	.	TGTGCCAGCAGCCTAGCCCACAGAGCTAATGAAAAACTGTTTTTT	CASSLAHRANEKLFF
16	.	TRBJ2-3	TRBV20-1	.	TGCAGTGCTGACCACCGAAGACAGAGGAGCACAGATACGCAGTATTTT	CSADHRRQRSTDTQYF
16	few	TRBJ2-7	TRBV28	.	TGTGCCAGCAGTCCCACGGGGGGCGCGGTGTTCCACGAGCAGTACTTC	CASSPTGGAVFHEQYF
12	.	TRBJ2-5	TRBV29-1	.	TGCAGCGTCCCGGTCAGCCAAGAGACCCAGTACTTC	CSVPVSQETQYF
11	.	TRBJ2-3	TRBV28	.	TGTGCCAGCAGCAACACCAATACGCAGTATTTT	CASSNTNTQYF
15	once	TRBJ1-2	TRBV12-3/TRBV12-4	.	TGTGCCAGCAGCTGGGTTACGCCGAGGCTCTATGGCTACACCTTC	CASSWVTPRLYGYTF
15	few	TRBJ2-7	TRBV6-1	.	TGTGCCAGCAGTGAAAGGGCAGGGGCTAACTACGAGCAGTACTTC	CASSERAGANYEQYF
14	.	TRBJ2-1	TRBV7-9	TRBD2	TGTGCCAGCAGCTTCCCGGGGGGGGGTAATGAGCAGTTCTTC	CASSFPGGGNEQFF
13	.	TRBJ2-1	TRBV20-1	TRBD1	TGCAGTTGGTCACAGGGGGCTAACAATGAGCAGTTCTTC	CSWSQGANNEQFF
16	.	TRBJ2-5	TRBV5-1	TRBD2	TGCGCCAGCAGCTTGGCGAGCGGGAGGTTCTACAATGAGCAGTACTTC	CASSLASGRFYNEQYF
17	few	TRBJ2-1	TRBV6-1	TRBD1	TGTGCCAGCAGTGAAGATCCTACAGGGGCTGTCTACAATGAGCAGTTCTTC	CASSEDPTGAVYNEQFF
14	few	TRBJ1-6	TRBV10-3	.	TGTGCCATTAGGGAGGACGGGAATCATTCACCCCTCCACTTT	CAIREDGNHSPLHF
12	few	TRBJ2-3	TRBV6-1	.	TGTGCCAGCAGGGAGTCTGGAGATACGCAGTATTTT	CASRESGDTQYF
18	few	TRBJ2-1	TRBV4-1	TRBD2	TGCGCCAGCAGCCAAGAACTAGCGGGGGGGGCCCGGTGGAATGAGCAGTTCTTC	CASSQELAGGARWNEQFF
16	.	TRBJ2-1	TRBV12-5	TRBD2	TGTGCTAGTGGTGGCGGGACTAGCGGGGAACACAATGAGCAGTTCTTC	CASGGGTSGEHNEQFF
15	.	TRBJ2-7	TRBV9	.	TGTGCCAGCAGCGTAGAGAGGGCATGCCTCTGCGAGCAGTACTTC	CASSVERACLCEQYF
13	.	TRBJ2-6	TRBV20-1	.	TGCAGTGCTTACAAGGCTGGGGCCAACGTCCTGACTTTC	CSAYKAGANVLTF
16	.	TRBJ2-7	TRBV5-5	.	TGTGCCAGCAGCCGCGGTATACAGGGGACTCTCTACGAGCAGTACTTC	CASSRGIQGTLYEQYF
13	.	TRBJ1-2	TRBV6-6	.	TGTGCCAGCAGTTACAAAAATAACTATGGCTACACCTTC	CASSYKNNYGYTF
13	few	TRBJ2-5	TRBV29-1	.	TGCAGCGTTGTTGGAGGGTTCGGCGAGACCCAGTACTTC	CSVVGGFGETQYF
13	.	TRBJ2-7	TRBV20-1	.	TGCAGTGCTAGAGGACTAGGAACCTACGAGCAGTACTTC	CSARGLGTYEQYF